This entry is about one TCR beta chain. A read error may explain this, as a much larger clone is one base away. The data belong to a study of T-cell reconstitution after alpha-beta-depleted transplantation in children. The length of the CDR3 is 17 residues. Deletions cut 5 bases from V and 0 bases from J, with 20 bases between. Germline V gene lookup returns CDR1 LNHNV and CDR2 YYDKDF (reference sequence). The TCRbeta library incorporated unique molecular identifiers. MiXCR, run by TCRdb on the PCR reads, gives a single entry per CDR3 protein. The table records more than 150,000 distinct CDR3 sequences, less than 8% of them present only once.

This TCR was recovered from a human donor who donated a stem cell graft to a child with Wiskott-Aldrich syndrome. The rearrangement links TRBV15 to TRBJ2-7; D is uncertain. Here the sequenced sample was PBMCs from the stem cell graft donor, taken from the stem cell graft. CDR3 sequence: CATSLAPSGSNSYEQYF. Written as DNA, the CDR3 is TGTGCCACCAGCTTAGCCCCGTCCGGGTCGAACTCCTACGAGCAGTACTTC.